A selection of T cell receptor beta chains follows, all from one sample in a study of control samples from healthy donors and cancer patients. Clones were read by immunoSEQ multiplex PCR, and TCRdb kept only the in-frame ones, dropping some. There are 53,000 or so clones in the sample; about nine tenths occur only once, and more than 12% lies in the top ten. The sequencing sample was made of PBMCs. The receptor set was obtained from a man between 60 and 75 years old with head and neck cancer. The CDR3 runs from the conserved cysteine through the conserved F or W. A D gene is named only where the DNA matches it firmly. The size entry is marked missing in some rows and otherwise reads once, few, many or a size class.

CASSLGRGGVYEQYF TGTGCCAGCAGCTTGGGGCGGGGGGGCGTCTACGAGCAGTACTTC TRBV5-4 - TRBJ2-7 TRBD2
CASSPQGLAGAQQYF TGTGCCAGCAGCCCGCAAGGACTAGCGGGAGCTCAGCAGTACTTC TRBV27 - TRBJ2-7 TRBD2
CASSLVGSLYNEQFF TGTGCCAGCAGCTTAGTCGGCAGTCTCTACAATGAGCAGTTCTTC TRBV7-2 - TRBJ2-1 -
CASSISGADTQYF TGTGCCAGTAGTATCAGCGGGGCAGATACGCAGTATTTT TRBV19 once TRBJ2-3 TRBD2
CATKSGDREKLFF TGTGCAACAAAATCCGGGGATAGGGAAAAACTGTTTTTT TRBV6-6 - TRBJ1-4 -
CASSKGGGGNEQFF TGTGCCAGTAGTAAGGGAGGAGGTGGGAATGAGCAGTTCTTC TRBV19 - TRBJ2-1 -
CASSSVQGGTEAFF TGTGCCAGCAGCTCAGTCCAGGGAGGTACTGAAGCTTTCTTT TRBV7-8 - TRBJ1-1 -
CASSFPDEAFF TGTGCCAGCAGTTTCCCCGACGAAGCTTTCTTT TRBV28 few TRBJ1-1 -
CASSPAGEAKNIQYF TGTGCCAGCAGCCCAGCGGGGGAAGCCAAAAACATTCAGTACTTC TRBV5-4 - TRBJ2-4 TRBD2
CASSLWGPRGDEQFF TGTGCCAGCAGTTTATGGGGACCTCGGGGAGATGAGCAGTTCTTC TRBV27 - TRBJ2-1 -
CAWSVEWSRNTEAFF TGTGCCTGGAGTGTGGAGTGGAGTAGGAACACTGAAGCTTTCTTT TRBV30 once TRBJ1-1 -
CASRPGDGGYTF TGTGCCAGCAGGCCCGGGGACGGTGGCTACACCTTC TRBV12-3/TRBV12-4 few TRBJ1-2 -
CASTERTVSGGYTF TGTGCCAGCACCGAAAGAACAGTCTCGGGTGGCTACACCTTC TRBV28 - TRBJ1-2 -
CSVGDSTILEAFF TGCAGCGTGGGGGACAGCACTATCCTTGAAGCTTTCTTT TRBV29-1 - TRBJ1-1 TRBD1
CAWSTLGQGNSPLHF TGTGCCTGGAGTACTTTGGGACAGGGCAATTCACCCCTCCACTTT TRBV30 - TRBJ1-6 TRBD1
CASSPYISGQGPGLTF TGTGCCAGTAGTCCTTATATTTCCGGACAGGGTCCGGGATTGACTTTC TRBV19 - TRBJ2-6 TRBD1